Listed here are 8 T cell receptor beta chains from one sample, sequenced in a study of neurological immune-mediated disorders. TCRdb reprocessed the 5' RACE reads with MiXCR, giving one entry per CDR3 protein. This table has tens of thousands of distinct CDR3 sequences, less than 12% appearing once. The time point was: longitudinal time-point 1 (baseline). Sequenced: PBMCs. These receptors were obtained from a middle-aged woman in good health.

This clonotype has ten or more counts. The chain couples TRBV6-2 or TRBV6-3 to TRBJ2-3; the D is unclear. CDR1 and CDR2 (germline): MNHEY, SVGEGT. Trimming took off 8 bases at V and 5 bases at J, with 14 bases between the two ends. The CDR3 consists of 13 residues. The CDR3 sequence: CASLSVGKDTQYF. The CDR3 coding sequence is TGTGCCAGCCTTTCCGTTGGGAAAGATACGCAGTATTTT.

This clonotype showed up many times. The CDR3 region is CSATSTDGEQFF. In nucleotides, the CDR3 is TGCAGTGCTACCTCTACAGACGGGGAGCAGTTCTTC. The rearrangement joins TRBV20-1 to TRBJ2-1; D is undetermined. Germline V lookup: CDR1 DFQATT, CDR2 SNEGSKA (reference sequence). The CDR3 is 12 amino acids. V was shortened by 4 bases and J by 10 bases, with 14 bases between the two germline ends.

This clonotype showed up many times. CDR3: CSASAGGVQETQYF. The CDR3 DNA is TGCAGTGCTAGTGCAGGGGGGGTCCAAGAGACCCAGTACTTC. The chain has TRBV20-1 and TRBJ2-5, with D perhaps assigned TRBD1 or TRBD2 (7 bases each). The CDR3 is made up of 14 amino acids. CDR1 is DFQATT, CDR2 SNEGSKA, per germline (reference sequence). V lost 3 bases and J lost 1, with 12 bases in between.

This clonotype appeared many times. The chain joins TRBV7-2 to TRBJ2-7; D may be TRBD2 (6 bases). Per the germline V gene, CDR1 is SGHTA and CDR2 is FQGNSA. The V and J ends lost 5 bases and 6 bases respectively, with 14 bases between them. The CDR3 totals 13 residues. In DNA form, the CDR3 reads TGTGCCAGCAGCCCCGAGAACGGGAGCGAGCAGTACTTC. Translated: CASSPENGSEQYF.

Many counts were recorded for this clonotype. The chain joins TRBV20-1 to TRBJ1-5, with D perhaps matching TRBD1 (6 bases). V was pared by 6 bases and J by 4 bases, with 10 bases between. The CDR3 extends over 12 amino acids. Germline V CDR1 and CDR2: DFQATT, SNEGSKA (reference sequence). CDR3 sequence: CSATGHNQPQHF. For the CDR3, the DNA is TGCAGTGCCACAGGGCATAATCAGCCCCAGCATTTT.

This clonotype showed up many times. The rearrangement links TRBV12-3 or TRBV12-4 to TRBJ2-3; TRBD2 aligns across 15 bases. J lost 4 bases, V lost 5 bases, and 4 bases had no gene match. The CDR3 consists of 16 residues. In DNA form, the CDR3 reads TGTGCCAGCAGTCAAGGACTAGCGGGAGGGCCAGATACGCAGTATTTT. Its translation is CASSQGLAGGPDTQYF.

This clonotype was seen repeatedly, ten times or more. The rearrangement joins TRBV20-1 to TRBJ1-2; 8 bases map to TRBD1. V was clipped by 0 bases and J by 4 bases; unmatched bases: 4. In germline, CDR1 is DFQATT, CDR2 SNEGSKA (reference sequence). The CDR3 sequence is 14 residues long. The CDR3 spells CSARDHRGGYGYTF. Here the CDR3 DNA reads TGCAGTGCTAGAGACCACAGGGGGGGCTATGGCTACACCTTC.

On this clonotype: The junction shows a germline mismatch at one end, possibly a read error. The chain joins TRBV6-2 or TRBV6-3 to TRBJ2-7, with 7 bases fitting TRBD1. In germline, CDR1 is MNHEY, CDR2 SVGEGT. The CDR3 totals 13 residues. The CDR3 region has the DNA TGTGCCAGCACCCCAGGGGGAACGTACGAGCACTACTTC. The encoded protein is CASTPGGTYEHYF.